The 22 T cell receptor beta chains below come from one sample, sequenced in a study of cytomegalovirus exposure and HLA in healthy donors. Vbeta (60) and Jbeta (13) primers were used in the PCR. Clones were sequenced by immunoSEQ multiplex PCR, and TCRdb holds only the in-frame ones, with some missing. The data hold about 140,000 clones, with around 80% observed a single time. Sequencing was performed on PBMCs. These receptors were obtained from a female donor in good health and CMV-seronegative.

The chain has TRBV5-4 and TRBJ1-1; D is possibly TRBD1 (5 bases). The CDR3 sequence is 13 residues long. Germline CDR1 reads SGHNT; CDR2 reads YYREEE (reference sequence). Trimming took off 4 bases at V and 1 base at J, with 8 bases between the two ends. In nucleotides, the CDR3 is TGTGCCAGCAGCCAGCAGGGGAACACTGAAGCTTTCTTT. Translation gives CASSQQGNTEAFF.

This chain connects TRBV28 to TRBJ2-1, with 9 nucleotides matching TRBD2. The CDR3 extends over 16 amino acids. J gave up 10 bases and V 6 bases, and 16 bases lay outside the gene matches. CDR1 and CDR2 from the germline V gene are MDHEN and SYDVKM. CDR3 DNA: TGTGCCAGCAGCCAACGCAGGGCTAGCGGGATAAGAGAGCAGTTCTTC. It is translated as CASSQRRASGIREQFF. Filled out from reference TRBV28 and TRBJ2-1, the complete variable domain reads DVKVTQSSRYLVKRTGEKVFLECVQDMDHENMFWYRQDPGLGLRLIYFSYDVKMKEKGDIPEGYSVSREKKERFSLILESASTNQTSMYLCASSQRRASGIREQFFGPGTRLTVL.

The V and J genes are TRBV7-9 and TRBJ2-7; D is possibly TRBD2 (6 bases). Trimming took 0 bases from V and 4 from J, leaving 13 bases between them. This CDR3 contains 15 residues. Germline CDR1 reads SEHNR; CDR2 reads FQNEAQ (reference sequence). This chain's CDR3 is CASSLAGTPIYEQYF. CDR3 coding DNA: TGTGCCAGCAGCTTAGCTGGGACTCCGATTTACGAGCAGTACTTC.

CDR3 region: CSAHRVETQYF. The CDR3 nucleotides are TGCAGTGCGCATCGGGTTGAGACCCAGTACTTC. The chain couples TRBV20-1 to TRBJ2-5; D gene uncertain. CDR3 length equals 11 residues. Germline CDR1 DFQATT, CDR2 SNEGSKA (reference sequence). V dropped 6 bases and J dropped 5 bases, with 10 bases sitting between them.

In regard to this clone: A junction end diverges from the germline sequence, so it may reflect a read error. This sequence joins TRBV5-6 and TRBJ2-6; perhaps TRBD2 as D (7 bases). CDR1 is SGHDT, CDR2 YYEEEE, per germline. This CDR3 has 18 amino acids. CDR3 loop: CASSYLGGGNTGANVLPF. The CDR3 bases are TGTGCCAGCAGCTACTTAGGGGGGGGTAATACTGGGGCCAACGTCCTGCCTTTC.

CDR3 DNA: TGTGCCAGCAGCTCCATGGGCCCGAGGGCGACCATTCAGTACTTC. Its translation is CASSSMGPRATIQYF. The chain recombines TRBV7-9 with TRBJ2-4; a possible D gene is TRBD2 (5 bases). The V and J ends lost 4 bases and 9 bases respectively, with 19 bases between them. The CDR3 has 15 amino acids. CDR1 and CDR2 (germline): SEHNR, FQNEAQ (reference sequence).

The V gene is TRBV5-1, the J gene TRBJ2-1; D is possibly TRBD2 (6 bases). CDR1 and CDR2 from the germline V gene are SGHRS and YFSETQ. V lost 0 bases and J 8 bases, leaving 15 bases between the germline ends. CDR3 length: 15 residues. The CDR3 reads CASSLETVPGDEQFF. CDR3 DNA sequence: TGCGCCAGCAGCTTGGAGACTGTCCCGGGGGATGAGCAGTTCTTC.

The chain uses TRBV10-1 and TRBJ1-5, with D perhaps matching TRBD1 (5 bases). This CDR3 region has 13 residues. Trimming removed 0 bases at V and 6 bases at J, with 6 bases between. Per the germline V gene, CDR1 is WNHNN and CDR2 is SYGVQD (reference sequence). This CDR3 is CASSESGPQPQHF. CDR3 DNA sequence: TGCGCCAGCAGTGAGTCGGGGCCTCAGCCCCAGCATTTT.

The chain joins TRBV5-6 to TRBJ2-5; 9 bases are a match to TRBD1. The DNA end lines up better with TRBJ2-7; the J call may be wrong. This CDR3 region has 16 residues. The V gene's germline CDR1 is SGHDT and CDR2 YYEEEE. The DNA for the CDR3 is TGTGCCAGCAGCTTGAGGGACAGGGTCAGGTCCTACGAGCAGTACTTC. The encoded protein is CASSLRDRVRSYEQYF.

This clone occurred a few times. Other DNA sequences of this sample code for an identical CDR3. V gene TRBV6-1 combines with J gene TRBJ1-3, with 7 bases identical to TRBD1. The ends lost 5 bases at V and 1 base at J; junction bases unmatched: 5. This CDR3 region has 15 residues. Germline lookup yields CDR1 MNHNS and CDR2 SASEGT. The CDR3 sequence is CASSPRDRSGNTIYF. For the CDR3, the DNA is TGTGCCAGCAGTCCCCGGGACAGATCTGGAAACACCATATATTTT.

The chain links TRBV6-5 to TRBJ1-6; D gene ambiguous. V lost 6 bases to trimming and J lost 6 bases, with 6 bases between them. CDR1 is MNHEY, CDR2 SVGAGI, per germline. The CDR3 has 12 amino acids. The CDR3 region is CASRAPNSPLHF. The CDR3 nucleotides read TGTGCCAGCAGAGCACCTAATTCACCCCTCCACTTT.

The CDR3 is CASSLFRQDNSPLHF. CDR3 sequence (DNA): TGTGCCAGCAGCTTATTTCGTCAGGATAATTCACCCCTCCACTTT. The chain has TRBV7-2 and TRBJ1-6, with D unclear. The V and J ends lost 2 bases and 5 bases respectively, with 10 bases between them. The CDR3 length is 15 residues. Per germline, CDR1 SGHTA and CDR2 FQGNSA.

The rearrangement joins TRBV15 to TRBJ2-5; TRBD1 matches at 9 bases. CDR1 LNHNV and CDR2 YYDKDF come from the germline V gene (reference sequence). V was clipped by 2 bases and J by 6 bases; unmatched bases: 10. This CDR3 has 16 residues. The CDR3 nucleotides read TGTGCCACCAGCAGAAATTCACAGGGGGCTGAGAAGACCCAGTACTTC. Its translation: CATSRNSQGAEKTQYF.

This chain joins TRBV9 and TRBJ2-3; D is undetermined. Germline V gives CDR1 SGDLS, CDR2 YYNGEE. This CDR3 has 16 residues. The ends were cut back, 0 bases at V and 3 bases at J, with 14 bases in the middle. The CDR3 region has the DNA TGTGCCAGCAGCGTAGAAATAGGAACAGTGACAGATACGCAGTATTTT. Protein: CASSVEIGTVTDTQYF.

V and J are TRBV4-1 and TRBJ1-3; D is ambiguous. Trimming stripped 1 base from V and 2 bases from J, with 18 bases between. Germline V gene data show CDR1 as MGHRA and CDR2 as YSYEKL. The CDR3 consists of 18 residues. CDR3 in DNA: TGCGCCAGCAGCCAAGGGAGGCGGGGAAGTGGGCCTGGAAACACCATATATTTT. Translated, it gives CASSQGRRGSGPGNTIYF.

The chain uses TRBV19 and TRBJ1-1, with D unclear. Looked up from germline, CDR1 is LNHDA and CDR2 is SQIVND (reference sequence). The germline V and J ends were trimmed by 7 bases and 4 bases, with 13 bases remaining between them. This CDR3 has 13 amino acids. The CDR3 region has the DNA TGTGCCAGTATGGGCCTTTTTGGCACTGAAGCTTTCTTT. This gives the protein CASMGLFGTEAFF.

V usage is TRBV5-6 and J usage is TRBJ1-2; no firm D call. Trimming removed 4 bases from V and 13 bases from J, with 8 bases in between. CDR1 SGHDT and CDR2 YYEEEE come from the germline V gene. This CDR3 has 9 amino acids. The DNA for the CDR3 is TGTGCCAGCAGCCCCGTCAGCACCTTC. Translation: CASSPVSTF.

This clone was seen a handful of times. V usage is TRBV30 and J usage is TRBJ1-5; TRBD1 matches at 8 bases. The CDR3 totals 12 residues. The germline gives CDR1 GTSNPN, CDR2 SVGIG (reference sequence). V was pared by 5 bases and J by 5 bases, with 2 bases of the junction left unmatched. The DNA of the CDR3 is TGTGCCTGGGGGACAGGCCATCAGCCCCAGCATTTT. Protein sequence: CAWGTGHQPQHF.

J is TRBJ1-3 and V is TRBV30; weak D call: TRBD1 (5 bases). Germline V CDR1 and CDR2: GTSNPN, SVGIG (reference sequence). The CDR3 has 13 amino acids. The germline V and J ends were trimmed by 5 bases and 8 bases, with 16 bases remaining between them. The CDR3 region is CAWDQGLIDTIYF. DNA of the CDR3: TGTGCCTGGGACCAGGGACTGATCGACACCATATATTTT.

Concerning this clone itself: One end of the junction is discordant with germline, which a read error may explain. The genes are TRBV7-9 and TRBJ2-3, with D hard to call. CDR1 is SEHNR and CDR2 is FQNEAQ in the germline V gene (reference sequence). This CDR3 contains 12 residues. CDR3 region: CSSSPSTDTQYF. CDR3 DNA: TGTTCCAGCAGCCCTTCTACAGATACGCAGTATTTT.

In DNA form, the CDR3 reads TGCGCCAGCAGCCAAGATCTCCGCAGGGATAACTATGGCTACACCTTC. Residues: CASSQDLRRDNYGYTF. The rearrangement joins TRBV4-3 to TRBJ1-2; weak D call: TRBD1 (5 bases). The germline V gene has CDR1 LGHNA and CDR2 YSLEER. The CDR3 sequence is 16 residues long. With 0 bases removed from V and 1 base from J, the gap between germline ends came to 12 bases.

A few counts support this clone. This sequence joins TRBV28 and TRBJ1-1; 9 bases agree with TRBD1. The germline CDR1 and CDR2 sequences are MDHEN and SYDVKM. J was trimmed by 4 bases and V by 6 bases; bases with no gene match: 6. CDR3 size: 14 residues. CDR3 in amino acids: CASRGTGGPTEAFF. CDR3 nucleotides: TGTGCCAGCAGGGGCACAGGGGGCCCCACTGAAGCTTTCTTT.